The 27 T cell receptor beta chains below come from one sample, sequenced in a study of CD4+ T cells in melanoma. This table comes from immunoSEQ multiplex PCR, and its TCRdb copy is limited to in-frame clones, with some not included. The top ten hold roughly 3.5% of the sample, which has over 100,000 clones, approximately 90% seen once. Sequencing used peripheral blood. The receptors stem from a human donor with melanoma.

This clone was observed a few times. The CDR3 DNA sequence: TGTGCCAGCAGCTTGCGGGCAAGCTCCTACGAGCAGTACTTC. It encodes CASSLRASSYEQYF. This rearrangement joins TRBV5-4 to TRBJ2-7, with D uncertain. Germline V CDR1 and CDR2: SGHNT, YYREEE (reference sequence). V was shortened by 1 base and J by 0 bases, with 8 bases between the two germline ends. The CDR3 runs 14 residues. Combining the CDR3 with reference TRBV5-4 and TRBJ2-7 gives the whole variable domain ETGVTQSPTHLIKTRGQQVTLRCSSQSGHNTVSWYQQALGQGPQFIFQYYREEENGRGNFPPRFSGLQFPNYSSELNVNALELDDSALYLCASSLRASSYEQYFGPGTRLTVT.

This sequence joins TRBV7-2 and TRBJ2-1, with 7 bases aligning to TRBD2. This CDR3 has 16 residues. The germline V gene has CDR1 SGHTA and CDR2 FQGNSA. J was trimmed by 2 bases and V by 2 bases; bases with no gene match: 6. CDR3 sequence: CASSLHLAGAYNEQFF. For the CDR3, the DNA is TGTGCCAGCAGCTTACATCTTGCGGGGGCCTACAATGAGCAGTTCTTC.

The genes are TRBV30 and TRBJ2-3; 11 bases map to TRBD2. CDR3 size: 16 residues. V was pared by 2 bases and J by 2 bases, with 6 bases of the junction left unmatched. CDR1 GTSNPN and CDR2 SVGIG come from the germline V gene (reference sequence). The CDR3 DNA follows: TGTGCCTGGAGTCCGCTAGCGGGGGGTTCCACAGATACGCAGTATTTT. It codes for CAWSPLAGGSTDTQYF.

The chain recombines TRBV4-3 with TRBJ2-1; maybe TRBD2 (6 bases). Germline lookup yields CDR1 LGHNA and CDR2 YSLEER. The CDR3 runs to 15 residues. V shed 5 bases and J shed 4 bases, with 15 bases lying between them. For the CDR3, the DNA is TGCGCCAGCAGCTTCGGGACTGAGCTTTACAATGAGCAGTTCTTC. The encoded protein is CASSFGTELYNEQFF.

The chain is built from TRBV5-1 and TRBJ2-1, with D perhaps matching TRBD2 (7 bases). Germline CDR1 and CDR2: SGHRS and YFSETQ. The CDR3 loop spans 12 amino acids. Trimming took 4 bases from V and 9 from J, leaving 11 bases between them. CDR3 residues: CASSRGAGEQFF. CDR3 sequence (DNA): TGCGCCAGCAGCCGGGGGGCAGGTGAGCAGTTCTTC.

The CDR3 loop reads CASRVGAVNYGYTF. The CDR3 region has the DNA TGTGCCAGTCGCGTGGGGGCTGTGAACTATGGCTACACCTTC. The gene calls are TRBV6-1 and TRBJ1-2; tentative D call: TRBD1 (6 bases). Trimming shortened V by 9 bases and J by 2 bases, and 16 bases separated the two germline ends. This CDR3 is built from 14 residues. CDR1 is MNHNS and CDR2 is SASEGT in the germline V gene.

The CDR3 DNA sequence: TGTGCCAGCAGCTCGGGACTAGCGGGAGATGGGGAGACCCAGTACTTC. It yields the protein CASSSGLAGDGETQYF. This rearrangement joins TRBV7-3 to TRBJ2-5, with TRBD2 identical over 14 bases. With 4 bases clipped from V and 5 bases from J, the junction kept 6 bases outside the gene matches. The CDR3 covers 16 residues. Germline V lookup: CDR1 SGHTA, CDR2 FQGTGA.

V and J are TRBV7-8 and TRBJ2-5; 8 bases align to TRBD2. The trim removed 5 bases at V and 5 bases at J, leaving 10 bases unmatched. Germline CDR1 is SGHVS and CDR2 is FQNEAQ. The CDR3 length is 15 residues. The CDR3 loop is CASSPLSSGLETQYF. DNA of the CDR3: TGTGCCAGCAGCCCCCTTTCTAGCGGGTTGGAGACCCAGTACTTC.

The rearrangement links TRBV18 to TRBJ1-6; D gene uncertain. Trimming left V 2 bases short and J 7 bases short, with 12 bases between. CDR3 length: 15 amino acids. From germline, CDR1 is KGHSH and CDR2 LQKENI. The CDR3 protein is CASSPEGHGNSPLHF. The CDR3 DNA follows: TGTGCCAGCTCACCAGAAGGTCATGGAAATTCACCCCTCCACTTT.

The genes are TRBV19 and TRBJ1-5, with 7 bases matching TRBD1. J was trimmed by 2 bases and V by 5 bases; bases with no gene match: 6. Germline CDR1 reads LNHDA; CDR2 reads SQIVND (reference sequence). The CDR3 contains 15 residues. CDR3 region: CASSLQDRRNQPQHF. CDR3 sequence (DNA): TGTGCCAGTAGTCTCCAGGACAGGCGCAATCAGCCCCAGCATTTT.

J is TRBJ1-4 and V is TRBV9, with 8 bases fitting TRBD1. CDR3 length equals 15 residues. V dropped 0 bases and J dropped 7; count of bases not matched to a gene: 5. Germline values: CDR1 SGDLS, CDR2 YYNGEE. CDR3: CASSVGTGRIEKLFF. CDR3 DNA sequence: TGTGCCAGCAGCGTAGGGACAGGGAGGATTGAAAAACTGTTTTTT.

This clone has only one observation. V usage is TRBV18 and J usage is TRBJ2-2; 7 bases align to TRBD1. Trimming cost V 6 bases and J 4 bases; bases outside gene matches: 11. The germline V gene has CDR1 KGHSH and CDR2 LQKENI. The CDR3 runs to 16 residues. The CDR3 DNA reads TGTGCCAGCTCCCCAGACAGGGTACGGAGCACCGGGGAGCTGTTTTTT. Its protein is CASSPDRVRSTGELFF. The variable domain in full, with the rest retrieved from reference TRBV18 and TRBJ2-2, is NAGVMQNPRHLVRRRGQEARLRCSPMKGHSHVYWYRQLPEEGLKFMVYLQKENIIDESGMPKERFSAEFPKEGPSILRIQQVVRGDSAAYFCASSPDRVRSTGELFFGEGSRLTVL.

The chain recombines TRBV5-1 with TRBJ2-5, with 14 nucleotides matching TRBD2. Trimming cost V 4 bases and J 2 bases; bases outside gene matches: 4. Germline loops: CDR1 SGHRS, CDR2 YFSETQ. The CDR3 spans 16 residues. The CDR3 nucleotides are TGCGCCAGCAGCAAGGGACTAGCGGGAGTACAAGAGACCCAGTACTTC. As protein: CASSKGLAGVQETQYF.

The V gene is TRBV4-2, the J gene TRBJ2-2, with 7 bases matching TRBD2. V shed 0 bases, J shed 2 bases, and the junction held 6 bases outside the gene matches. The CDR3 covers 17 residues. Germline V lookup: CDR1 LGHNA, CDR2 YNFKEQ. In nucleotides, the CDR3 is TGTGCCAGCAGCCAAGAGGCAGCTAGCGGCAACACCGGGGAGCTGTTTTTT. Protein: CASSQEAASGNTGELFF.

This chain connects TRBV13 to TRBJ1-5, with unresolved D. The CDR3 spans 11 residues. V was cut by 5 bases and J by 5 bases, with 4 bases left in between. Germline V CDR1 and CDR2: PRHDT, FYEKMQ (reference sequence). The CDR3 protein is CASSEDQPQHF. CDR3 in DNA: TGTGCCAGCAGCGAGGATCAGCCCCAGCATTTT.

This clone was seen a few times. The rearrangement uses TRBV28 and TRBJ1-3; 8 bases are a match to TRBD1. The V segment lost 6 bases and the J segment 9 bases; nucleotides outside the gene matches: 7. There are 13 residues in the CDR3. CDR1 is MDHEN, CDR2 SYDVKM, per germline. This CDR3 reads CASRGTGRGTIYF. The CDR3, as DNA: TGTGCCAGCAGGGGGACAGGCCGGGGCACCATATATTTT.

The chain links TRBV9 to TRBJ2-5, with D perhaps assigned TRBD1 or TRBD2 (5 bases each). Germline assignment: CDR1 SGDLS and CDR2 YYNGEE. There are 14 residues in the CDR3. Trimming pared 6 bases from V and 1 base from J, leaving 13 bases between. The CDR3 DNA sequence: TGTGCCAGCAATCTACAGGACTTCCAAGAGACCCAGTACTTC. Protein sequence: CASNLQDFQETQYF.

This clone occurred once. The chain carries TRBV6-6 and TRBJ2-3, with 10 bases matching TRBD2. Losses at the gene ends were 5 bases for V and 2 bases for J; bases not matched to a gene: 4. Germline values: CDR1 MNHNY, CDR2 SVGAGI (reference sequence). The CDR3 has 15 amino acids. The CDR3 here is CASSKLAGNTDTQYF. The CDR3 nucleotides read TGTGCCAGCAGTAAACTAGCGGGGAACACAGATACGCAGTATTTT.

The chain joins TRBV7-2 to TRBJ1-1, with D possibly matching TRBD1 (5 bases). The germline gives CDR1 SGHTA, CDR2 FQGNSA. V was cut by 5 bases and J by 4 bases, with 14 bases left in between. The CDR3 length is 14 residues. This chain's CDR3 is CASSLGFGGTEAFF. CDR3 nucleotides: TGTGCCAGCAGCCTGGGATTCGGGGGCACTGAAGCTTTCTTT.

The V call is TRBV28, the J call TRBJ1-5; a weak D match, TRBD1 (6 bases). This CDR3 is 14 amino acids long. V was cut by 5 bases and J by 4 bases, with 12 bases left in between. Germline V CDR1 and CDR2: MDHEN, SYDVKM. The CDR3 sequence is CASSPRRGNQPQHF. The DNA of the CDR3 is TGTGCCAGCAGTCCCCGCAGGGGTAATCAGCCCCAGCATTTT.

The rearrangement links TRBV10-3 to TRBJ1-5; tentative D call: TRBD1 (6 bases). Germline V gene sequence: CDR1 ENHRY, CDR2 SYGVKD. V was clipped by 5 bases and J by 4 bases, with 15 bases between them. This CDR3 contains 15 residues. CDR3 nucleotide sequence: TGTGCCATCAGTTCTGATGGGACACAAAATCAGCCCCAGCATTTT. This encodes CAISSDGTQNQPQHF.

The sample holds a few counts of this clone. This sequence joins TRBV7-7 and TRBJ2-1; 10 nucleotides align to TRBD2. Germline V CDR1 and CDR2: SSHAT, FNYEAQ (reference sequence). The trim removed 2 bases at V and 7 bases at J, leaving 2 bases unmatched. The CDR3 runs to 14 residues. The CDR3 spells CASSLSGLANEQFF. The DNA of the CDR3 is TGTGCCAGCAGCTTATCGGGACTAGCGAATGAGCAGTTCTTC.

V gene TRBV27 combines with J gene TRBJ1-2, with D hard to call. The CDR3 runs 15 residues. Germline CDR1 reads MNHEY; CDR2 reads SMNVEV (reference sequence). Trimming took 0 bases from V and 0 from J, leaving 8 bases between them. The CDR3 DNA sequence: TGTGCCAGCAGTTTATCGGCCAGTACTAACTATGGCTACACCTTC. Its protein product is CASSLSASTNYGYTF.

The chain couples TRBV5-1 to TRBJ1-4; TRBD1 matches 10 bases. The CDR3 has 13 amino acids. The germline V gene encodes CDR1 SGHRS and CDR2 YFSETQ. V trimming: 5 bases; J trimming: 5 bases; junction bases outside the gene matches: 0. CDR3 in amino acids: CASRGQGNEKLFF. The CDR3 DNA sequence: TGCGCCAGCAGGGGACAGGGGAATGAAAAACTGTTTTTT.

The gene calls are TRBV7-9 and TRBJ1-2; possibly TRBD1 for D (5 bases). With 7 bases removed from V and 6 bases from J, the gap between germline ends came to 24 bases. Germline CDR1 SEHNR, CDR2 FQNEAQ (reference sequence). This CDR3 comprises 16 residues. CDR3 sequence: CASTINVGGAMDGYTF. In DNA, the CDR3 is TGTGCCAGCACCATAAACGTTGGAGGGGCTATGGATGGCTACACCTTC. Full variable domain (remainder filled in from reference TRBV7-9 and TRBJ1-2): DTGVSQNPRHKITKRGQNVTFRCDPISEHNRLYWYRQTLGQGPEFLTYFQNEAQLEKSRLLSDRFSAERPKGSFSTLEIQRTEQGDSAMYLCASTINVGGAMDGYTFGSGTRLTVV.

CDR3 region: CAISESTGFENIQYF. In DNA form, the CDR3 reads TGTGCCATCAGTGAGTCTACAGGGTTCGAAAACATTCAGTACTTC. The chain uses TRBV10-3 and TRBJ2-4, with D tentatively TRBD1 (6 bases). V lost 0 bases and J 5 bases, leaving 11 bases between the germline ends. The CDR3 totals 15 residues. CDR1 ENHRY and CDR2 SYGVKD come from the germline V gene.

With respect to this clone: A read error may be the cause here, since a much bigger clone is one base away. V is TRBV7-8 and J is TRBJ1-1; TRBD1 might be the D (6 bases). V was cut by 3 bases and J by 1 base, with 6 bases left in between. CDR1 is SGHVS, CDR2 FQNEAQ, per germline. The CDR3 is made up of 13 amino acids. The CDR3 spells CASSLGQNTEAFF. The CDR3 bases are TGTGCCAGCAGCTTGGGACAGAACACTGAAGCTTTCTTT.